A single sample is the source of the 5 T cell receptor beta chains below, sequenced in a study of T cell changes during pregnancy in multiple sclerosis (dated by TCRdb to between 2018 and 2021). Library construction relied on the immunoSEQ multiplex PCR assay. In TCRdb, the immuneACCESS table is reduced to in-frame sequences with V and J assigned. These tables do not hold every clone; where another copy was compared, an unresolved V gene accounts for under half, and the others remain unexplained. This sample lists about 22,000 clones; 75% to 95% were detected once. Together, the top ten hold 0.65% to 0.85% of the sample. The sample in question was CD4+ T cells from peripheral blood mononuclear cells, obtained in the third trimester of pregnancy. Source of these receptors: a female donor with multiple sclerosis, enrolled in a pregnancy study.

The gene calls are TRBV6-6 and TRBJ2-2; a possible D gene is TRBD1 (6 bases). Germline values: CDR1 MNHNY, CDR2 SVGAGI (reference sequence). The CDR3 loop spans 14 amino acids. Trimming cost V 5 bases and J 4 bases, with 11 bases left between them. CDR3: CASSVQGFTGELFF. For the CDR3, the DNA is TGTGCCAGCAGTGTACAGGGTTTCACCGGGGAGCTGTTTTTT.

This clone was picked up one time. V usage is TRBV7-8 and J usage is TRBJ1-2; the D gene is possibly TRBD1 (5 bases). Germline CDR1 is SGHVS and CDR2 is FQNEAQ. This CDR3 has 14 amino acids. V lost 3 bases, J lost 6 bases, and 14 bases lay in between. The CDR3, as DNA: TGTGCCAGCAGCTTTGATAGGGGCGGTGATGGCTACACCTTC. Protein product: CASSFDRGGDGYTF.

This chain uses TRBV15 with TRBJ1-1, with D possibly TRBD1 on 5 matching bases. The CDR3 is 16 amino acids. Trimming removed 0 bases at V and 3 bases at J, with 14 bases between. The germline V gene encodes CDR1 LNHNV and CDR2 YYDKDF (reference sequence). The CDR3 sequence: CATSRDQGRGYTEAFF. In DNA form, the CDR3 reads TGTGCCACCAGCAGAGATCAGGGAAGGGGATACACTGAAGCTTTCTTT.

V is TRBV28 and J is TRBJ2-3; 11 bases fit TRBD2. This CDR3 contains 16 residues. CDR1 and CDR2 (germline): MDHEN, SYDVKM. The ends lost 3 bases at V and 6 bases at J; junction bases unmatched: 8. The CDR3: CASSFARLAGTDTQYF. In DNA form, the CDR3 reads TGTGCCAGCAGTTTTGCAAGACTAGCGGGGACGGATACGCAGTATTTT.

V gene TRBV5-6 combines with J gene TRBJ2-7; D remains unclear. CDR3 length equals 12 residues. The V end was cut by 1 base, the J end by 9 bases, with 11 bases between. Germline V gene sequence: CDR1 SGHDT, CDR2 YYEEEE. CDR3 sequence (DNA): TGTGCCAGCAGCTTGTCAGGCGTCGGGCAGTACTTC. Its protein is CASSLSGVGQYF.